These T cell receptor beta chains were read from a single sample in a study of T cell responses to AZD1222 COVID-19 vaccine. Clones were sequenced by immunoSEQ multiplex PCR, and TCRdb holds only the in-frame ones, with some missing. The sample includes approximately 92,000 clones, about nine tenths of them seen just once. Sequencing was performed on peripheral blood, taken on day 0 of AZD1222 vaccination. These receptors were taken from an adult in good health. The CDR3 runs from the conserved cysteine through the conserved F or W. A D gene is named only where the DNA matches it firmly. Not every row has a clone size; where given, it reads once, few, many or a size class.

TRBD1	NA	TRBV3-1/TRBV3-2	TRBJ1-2	CASSHEGTANYGYTF	TGTGCCAGCAGCCACGAAGGGACAGCTAACTATGGCTACACCTTC
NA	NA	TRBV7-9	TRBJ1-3	CASSWGIGFGNTIYF	TGTGCCAGCAGCTGGGGTATTGGATTTGGAAACACCATATATTTT
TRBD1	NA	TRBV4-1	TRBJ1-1	CASSPGDRENTEAFF	TGCGCCAGCAGCCCCGGGGACAGGGAGAACACTGAAGCTTTCTTT
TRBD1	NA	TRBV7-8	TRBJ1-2	CASSSRDRGASYGYTF	TGTGCCAGCAGCTCAAGGGACAGGGGAGCAAGCTATGGCTACACCTTC
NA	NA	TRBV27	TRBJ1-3	CASSRAPLSGNTIYF	TGTGCCAGCAGTCGGGCCCCACTCTCTGGAAACACCATATATTTT
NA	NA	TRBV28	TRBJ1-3	CASSYGSGNTIYF	TGTGCCAGCAGTTACGGATCTGGAAACACCATATATTTT
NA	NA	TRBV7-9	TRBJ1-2	CASSLPNREGYTF	TGTGCCAGCAGCTTACCTAACAGGGAGGGCTACACCTTC
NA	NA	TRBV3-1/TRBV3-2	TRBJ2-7	CASSQPGVGSEQYF	TGTGCCAGCAGCCAGCCAGGGGTGGGATCCGAGCAGTACTTC
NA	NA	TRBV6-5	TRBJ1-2	CATTVLSFPNYGYTF	TGTGCCACCACAGTCCTTTCCTTTCCTAACTATGGCTACACCTTC
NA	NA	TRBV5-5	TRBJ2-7	CASSLVKAGSYEQYF	TGTGCCAGCAGCTTGGTTAAGGCCGGCTCCTACGAGCAGTACTTC
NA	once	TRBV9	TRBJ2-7	CASSVQSESSYEQYF	TGTGCCAGCAGCGTACAGTCAGAGAGCTCCTACGAGCAGTACTTC
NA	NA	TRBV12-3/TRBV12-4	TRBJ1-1	CASSLERGSTTFF	TGTGCCAGCAGTTTAGAAAGGGGGAGTACGACTTTCTTT
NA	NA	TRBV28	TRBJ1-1	CASSLGGGYTEAFF	TGTGCCAGCAGTTTGGGGGGAGGATACACTGAAGCTTTCTTT
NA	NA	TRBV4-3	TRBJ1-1	CASSQDRRPANTEAFF	TGCGCCAGCAGCCAAGATAGGAGGCCAGCGAACACTGAAGCTTTCTTT
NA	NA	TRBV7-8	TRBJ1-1	CASSLVGRPNTEAFF	TGTGCCAGCAGCTTAGTTGGCAGGCCGAACACTGAAGCTTTCTTT
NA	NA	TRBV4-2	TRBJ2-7	CASSQDRVQREQYF	TGTGCCAGCAGCCAAGACAGGGTCCAGAGGGAGCAGTACTTC
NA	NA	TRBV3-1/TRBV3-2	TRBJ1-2	CASSQGAAQDYGYTF	TGTGCCAGCAGCCAAGGCGCGGCCCAGGACTATGGCTACACCTTC
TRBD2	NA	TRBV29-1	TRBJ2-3	CSVERGGFTDTQYF	TGCAGCGTCGAGCGGGGGGGGTTCACAGATACGCAGTATTTT
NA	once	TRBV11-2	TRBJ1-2	CASSLVRLGGYTF	TGTGCCAGCAGCTTAGTACGGCTGGGTGGCTACACCTTC
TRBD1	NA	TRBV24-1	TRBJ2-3	CATSDSGTGSTQYF	TGTGCCACCAGTGACTCCGGGACAGGGAGTACGCAGTATTTT
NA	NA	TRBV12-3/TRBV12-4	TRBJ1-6	CASTTGSPLHF	TGTGCCAGCACCACGGGATCACCCCTCCACTTT
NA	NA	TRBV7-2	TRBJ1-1	CASTLLMGAKEAFF	TGTGCCAGCACCTTACTTATGGGGGCCAAAGAAGCTTTCTTT
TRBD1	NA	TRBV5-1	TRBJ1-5	CASSLDPGGLSNQPQHF	TGCGCCAGCAGCTTGGACCCAGGGGGCTTGAGCAATCAGCCCCAGCATTTT
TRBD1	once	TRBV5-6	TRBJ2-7	CASSFQGVYEQYF	TGTGCCAGCAGCTTTCAGGGGGTCTACGAGCAGTACTTC
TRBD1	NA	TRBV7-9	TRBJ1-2	CASSLPAGQLGYTF	TGTGCCAGCAGCTTACCCGCGGGACAGCTAGGCTACACCTTC
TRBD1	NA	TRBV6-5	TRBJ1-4	CAGSGTGNEKLFF	TGTGCCGGATCCGGGACAGGGAATGAAAAACTGTTTTTT
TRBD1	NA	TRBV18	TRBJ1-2	CASSVGQGGGYTF	TGTGCCAGCTCTGTAGGACAGGGTGGTGGCTACACCTTC
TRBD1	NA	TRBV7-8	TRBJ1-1	CASSLGQGGVEAFF	TGTGCCAGCAGCTTGGGACAGGGGGGAGTTGAAGCTTTCTTT
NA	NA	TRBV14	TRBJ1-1	CASSQEAEPTEAFF	TGTGCCAGCAGCCAAGAAGCAGAGCCCACTGAAGCTTTCTTT
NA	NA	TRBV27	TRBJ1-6	CASRAEDYSPLHF	TGTGCCAGCAGAGCAGAGGACTATTCACCCCTCCACTTT
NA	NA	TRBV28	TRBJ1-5	CASSLIGGNQPQHF	TGTGCCAGCAGTTTAATAGGGGGGAATCAGCCCCAGCATTTT
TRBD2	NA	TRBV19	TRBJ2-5	CASRSLAGGFSETQYF	TGTGCCAGTAGGTCACTAGCGGGAGGGTTCAGTGAGACCCAGTACTTC
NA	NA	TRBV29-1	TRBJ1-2	CSVDGLHRVGYGYTF	TGCAGCGTTGACGGCTTACACAGGGTTGGATATGGCTACACCTTC
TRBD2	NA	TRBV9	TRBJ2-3	CASSVESLAGGVDTQYF	TGTGCCAGCAGCGTAGAGAGTCTAGCGGGAGGAGTAGATACGCAGTATTTT
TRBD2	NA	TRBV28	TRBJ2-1	CASSLLSTSGKNEQFF	TGTGCCAGCAGTTTATTATCAACTAGCGGGAAGAATGAGCAGTTCTTC
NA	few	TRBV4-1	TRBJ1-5	CASSQLDQGHNQPQHF	TGCGCCAGCAGCCAATTGGACCAAGGTCATAATCAGCCCCAGCATTTT
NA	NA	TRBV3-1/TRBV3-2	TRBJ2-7	CASSHLASSYEQYF	TGTGCCAGCAGCCATCTGGCCTCCTCCTACGAGCAGTACTTC
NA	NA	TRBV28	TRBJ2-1	CASSLAGPRDFYNEQFF	TGTGCCAGCAGCCTAGCCGGGCCCCGGGACTTCTACAATGAGCAGTTCTTC
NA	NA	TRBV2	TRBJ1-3	CASSDRAASGNTIYF	TGTGCCAGCAGTGATCGGGCAGCCTCTGGAAACACCATATATTTT
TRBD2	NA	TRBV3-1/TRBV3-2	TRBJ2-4	CASSAKRGGSFDKNIQYF	TGTGCCAGCAGCGCGAAAAGGGGCGGGAGTTTTGACAAAAACATTCAGTACTTC
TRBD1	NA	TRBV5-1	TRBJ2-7	CASSPEGDRVYEQYF	TGCGCCAGCAGCCCGGAGGGGGACAGGGTCTACGAGCAGTACTTC
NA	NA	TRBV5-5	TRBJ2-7	CASSLAQTFYEQYF	TGTGCCAGCAGCTTGGCACAGACCTTCTACGAGCAGTACTTC
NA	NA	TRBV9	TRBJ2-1	CASSVAGRGNEQFF	TGTGCCAGCAGCGTAGCTGGGAGAGGGAATGAGCAGTTCTTC
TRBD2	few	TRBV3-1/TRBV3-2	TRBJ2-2	CASSQEGIAGGLTLNTGELFF	TGTGCCAGCAGCCAAGAGGGAATAGCGGGAGGCCTCACCCTGAACACCGGGGAGCTGTTTTTT
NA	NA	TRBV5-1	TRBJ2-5	CASSLEQQETQYF	TGCGCCAGCAGCTTGGAACAGCAAGAGACCCAGTACTTC
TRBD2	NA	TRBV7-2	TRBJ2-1	CASSLYPSGGASGEQFF	TGTGCCAGCAGCTTATACCCAAGCGGGGGGGCCAGCGGTGAGCAGTTCTTC
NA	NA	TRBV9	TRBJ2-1	CASSGLAIFLDNEQFF	TGTGCCAGCAGCGGGCTAGCGATATTTTTGGACAATGAGCAGTTCTTC
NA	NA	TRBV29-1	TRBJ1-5	CSVGGAGDGSNQPQHF	TGCAGCGTTGGAGGGGCGGGCGACGGGAGCAATCAGCCCCAGCATTTT
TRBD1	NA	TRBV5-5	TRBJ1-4	CASRRQGASNEKLFF	TGTGCCAGCAGACGACAGGGGGCGTCTAATGAAAAACTGTTTTTT
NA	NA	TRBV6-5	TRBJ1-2	CASSPLGDYGYTF	TGTGCCAGCAGTCCCTTGGGGGACTATGGCTACACCTTC
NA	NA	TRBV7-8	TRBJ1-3	CASSLVRWAVAGNTIYF	TGTGCCAGCAGCTTAGTGCGCTGGGCTGTCGCTGGAAACACCATATATTTT
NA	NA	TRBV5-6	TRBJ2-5	CASSSEGGPRTQYF	TGTGCCAGCAGCTCGGAGGGGGGGCCCAGGACCCAGTACTTC
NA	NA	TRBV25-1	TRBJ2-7	CASSDRGQWTYEQYF	TGTGCCAGCAGTGACCGCGGACAGTGGACCTACGAGCAGTACTTC
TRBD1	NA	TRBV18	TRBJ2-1	CASSRDRVNEQFF	TGTGCCAGCTCCCGTGACAGGGTCAATGAGCAGTTCTTC
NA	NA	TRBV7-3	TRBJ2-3	CASSLVATRTDTQYF	TGTGCCAGCAGCCTCGTAGCTACTCGCACAGATACGCAGTATTTT
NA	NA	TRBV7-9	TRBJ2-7	CASSSTGREYEQYF	TGTGCCAGCAGCTCAACGGGCCGGGAGTACGAGCAGTACTTC
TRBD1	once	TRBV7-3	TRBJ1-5	CASSSQGNGGPQHF	TGTGCCAGCAGCTCACAGGGGAACGGGGGGCCCCAGCATTTT